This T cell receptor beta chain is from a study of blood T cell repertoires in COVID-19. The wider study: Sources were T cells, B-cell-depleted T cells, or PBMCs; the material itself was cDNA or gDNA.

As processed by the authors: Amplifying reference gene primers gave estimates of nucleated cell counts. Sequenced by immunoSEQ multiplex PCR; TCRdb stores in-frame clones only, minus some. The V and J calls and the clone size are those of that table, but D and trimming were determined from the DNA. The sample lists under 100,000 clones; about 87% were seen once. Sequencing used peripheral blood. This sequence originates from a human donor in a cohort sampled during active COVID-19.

The CDR3 sequence is CASRRGGTPNTGELFF. The CDR3 DNA is TGTGCCAGCAGACGAGGAGGCACCCCCAACACCGGGGAGCTGTTTTTT. The J gene is TRBJ2-2, the V gene TRBV5-5; D perhaps matches TRBD2 (5 bases). The CDR3 covers 16 residues. V lost 5 bases and J 2 bases, leaving 16 bases between the germline ends. Looked up from germline, CDR1 is SGHKS and CDR2 is YYEKEE (reference sequence).